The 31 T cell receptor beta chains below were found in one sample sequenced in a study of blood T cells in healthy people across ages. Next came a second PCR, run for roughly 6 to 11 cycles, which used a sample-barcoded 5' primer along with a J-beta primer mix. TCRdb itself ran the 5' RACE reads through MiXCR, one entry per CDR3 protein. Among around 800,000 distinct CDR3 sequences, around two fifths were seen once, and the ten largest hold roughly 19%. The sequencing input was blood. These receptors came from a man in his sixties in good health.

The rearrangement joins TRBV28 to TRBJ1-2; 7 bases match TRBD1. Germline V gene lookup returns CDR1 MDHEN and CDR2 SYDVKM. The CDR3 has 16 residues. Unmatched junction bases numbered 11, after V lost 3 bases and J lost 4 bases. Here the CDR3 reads CASSFKVPGGTYGYTF. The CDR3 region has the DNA TGTGCCAGCAGTTTTAAGGTCCCAGGGGGTACCTATGGCTACACCTTC.

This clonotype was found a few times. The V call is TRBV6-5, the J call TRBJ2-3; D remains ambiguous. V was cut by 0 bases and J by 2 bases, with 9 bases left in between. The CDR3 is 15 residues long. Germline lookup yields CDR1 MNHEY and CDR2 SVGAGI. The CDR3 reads CASSYSRILTDTQYF. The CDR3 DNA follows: TGTGCCAGCAGTTACTCGAGAATACTCACAGATACGCAGTATTTT.

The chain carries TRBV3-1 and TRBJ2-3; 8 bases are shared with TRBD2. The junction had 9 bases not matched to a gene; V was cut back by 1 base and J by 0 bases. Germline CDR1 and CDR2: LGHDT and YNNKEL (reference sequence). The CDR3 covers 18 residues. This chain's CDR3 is CASSQGWTSRSSTDTQYF. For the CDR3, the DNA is TGTGCCAGCAGCCAAGGGTGGACTAGCAGATCTAGCACAGATACGCAGTATTTT.

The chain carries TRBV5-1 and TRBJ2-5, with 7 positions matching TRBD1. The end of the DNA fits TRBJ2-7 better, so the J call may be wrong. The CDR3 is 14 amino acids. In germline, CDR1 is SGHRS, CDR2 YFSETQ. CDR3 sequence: CASSLVDRADEQYF. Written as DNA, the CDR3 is TGCGCCAGCAGCTTGGTAGACAGGGCCGACGAGCAGTACTTC.

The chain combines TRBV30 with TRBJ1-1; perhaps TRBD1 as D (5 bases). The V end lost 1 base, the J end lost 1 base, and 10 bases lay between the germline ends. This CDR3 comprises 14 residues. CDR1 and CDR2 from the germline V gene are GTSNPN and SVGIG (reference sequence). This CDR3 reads CAWSAGTANTEAFF. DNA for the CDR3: TGTGCCTGGAGTGCCGGGACCGCGAACACTGAAGCTTTCTTT.

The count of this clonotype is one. The CDR3 protein is CSARVGKTYNEQYF. The CDR3 region has the DNA TGCAGTGCTAGAGTTGGAAAAACCTACAATGAGCAGTACTTC. The chain is built from TRBV20-1 and TRBJ2-5; no reliable D call. The CDR3 has 14 residues. V shed 1 base and J shed 11 bases, with 20 bases lying between them. Germline CDR1 and CDR2: DFQATT and SNEGSKA (reference sequence).

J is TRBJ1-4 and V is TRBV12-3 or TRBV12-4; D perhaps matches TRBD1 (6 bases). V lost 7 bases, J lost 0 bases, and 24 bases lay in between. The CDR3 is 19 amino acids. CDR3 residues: CASTPTLGAGATTNEKLFF. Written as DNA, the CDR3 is TGTGCCAGCACCCCGACGTTGGGGGCAGGCGCGACAACTAATGAAAAACTGTTTTTT.

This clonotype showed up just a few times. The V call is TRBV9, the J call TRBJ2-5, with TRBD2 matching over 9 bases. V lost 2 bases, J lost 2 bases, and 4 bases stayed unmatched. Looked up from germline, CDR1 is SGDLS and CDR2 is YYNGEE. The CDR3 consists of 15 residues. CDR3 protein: CASSVLAGTQETQYF. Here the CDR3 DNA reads TGTGCCAGCAGCGTTCTAGCGGGAACTCAAGAGACCCAGTACTTC.

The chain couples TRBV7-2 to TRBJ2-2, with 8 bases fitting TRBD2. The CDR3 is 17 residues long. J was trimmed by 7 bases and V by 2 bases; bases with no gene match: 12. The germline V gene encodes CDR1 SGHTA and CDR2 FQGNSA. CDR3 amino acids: CASSLRGLVAGVGELFF. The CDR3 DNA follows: TGTGCCAGCAGCTTAAGGGGACTAGTCGCCGGGGTCGGGGAGCTGTTTTTT.

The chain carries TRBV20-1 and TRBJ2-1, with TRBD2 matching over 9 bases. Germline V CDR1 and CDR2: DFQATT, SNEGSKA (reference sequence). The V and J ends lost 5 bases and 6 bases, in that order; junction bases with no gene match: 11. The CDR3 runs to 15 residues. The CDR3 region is CSAQGASGAGNEQFF. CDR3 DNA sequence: TGCAGTGCTCAGGGTGCTAGCGGGGCGGGCAATGAGCAGTTCTTC.

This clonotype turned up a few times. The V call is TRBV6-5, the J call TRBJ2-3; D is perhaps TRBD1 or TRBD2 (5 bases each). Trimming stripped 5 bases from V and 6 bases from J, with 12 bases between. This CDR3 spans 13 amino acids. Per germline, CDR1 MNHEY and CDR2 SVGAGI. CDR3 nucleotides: TGTGCCAGCAGTCGGGACCTACGGGATACGCAGTATTTT. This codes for CASSRDLRDTQYF.

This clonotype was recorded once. The CDR3 here is CASSERPVDRSNEKLFF. For the CDR3, the DNA is TGTGCCAGCAGTGAACGCCCCGTCGACAGGTCAAATGAAAAACTGTTTTTT. V is TRBV6-1 and J is TRBJ1-4, with a tentative D call TRBD1 (6 bases). This CDR3 is built from 17 residues. V lost 2 bases, J lost 5 bases, and 18 bases lay in between. The germline V gene has CDR1 MNHNS and CDR2 SASEGT.

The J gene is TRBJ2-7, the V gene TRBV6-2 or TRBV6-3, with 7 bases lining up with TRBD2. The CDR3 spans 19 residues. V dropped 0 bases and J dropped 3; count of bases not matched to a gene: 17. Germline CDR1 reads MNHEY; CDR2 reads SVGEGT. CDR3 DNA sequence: TGTGCCAGCAGTTACTCGAAGCTACGGGCACCGGGGGGATTCTACGAGCAGTACTTC. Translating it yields CASSYSKLRAPGGFYEQYF.

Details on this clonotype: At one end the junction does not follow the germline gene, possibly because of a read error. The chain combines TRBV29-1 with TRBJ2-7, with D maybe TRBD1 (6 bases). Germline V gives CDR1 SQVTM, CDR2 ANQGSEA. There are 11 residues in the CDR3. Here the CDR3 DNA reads TGCAGCGCTGAATGGGGGCGGGAGCAGTACTTC. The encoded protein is CSAEWGREQYF.

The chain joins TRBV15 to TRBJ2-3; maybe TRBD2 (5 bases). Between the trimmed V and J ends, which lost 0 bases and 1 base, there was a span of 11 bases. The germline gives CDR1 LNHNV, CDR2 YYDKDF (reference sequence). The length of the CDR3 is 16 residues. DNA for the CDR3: TGTGCCACCAGCAGAGAAAAGGCGCGGGGCACAGATACGCAGTATTTT. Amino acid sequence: CATSREKARGTDTQYF.

The CDR3 nucleotides read TGCGCCAGCAGCCAAGTTCAACAAAGTGATGGCTACACCTTC. Amino acid sequence: CASSQVQQSDGYTF. This chain uses TRBV4-3 with TRBJ1-2; D is uncertain. This CDR3 spans 14 amino acids. Germline-derived CDR1 and CDR2 are LGHNA and YSLEER. Trimming removed 1 base from V and 6 bases from J, with 12 bases in between.

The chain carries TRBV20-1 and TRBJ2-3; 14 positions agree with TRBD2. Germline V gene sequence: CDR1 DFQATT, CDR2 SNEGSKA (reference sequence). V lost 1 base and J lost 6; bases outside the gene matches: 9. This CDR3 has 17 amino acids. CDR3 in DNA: TGCAGTGCTAGAGTAAAAGGGACTAGCGGGGGTTTCGATACGCAGTATTTT. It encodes CSARVKGTSGGFDTQYF.

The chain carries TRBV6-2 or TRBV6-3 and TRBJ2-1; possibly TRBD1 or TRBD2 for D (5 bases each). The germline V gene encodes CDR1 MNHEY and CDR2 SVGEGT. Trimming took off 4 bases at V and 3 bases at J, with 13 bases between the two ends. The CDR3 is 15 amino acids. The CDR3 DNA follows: TGTGCCAGCAGTTTCCGAGGGGCGTTCTACAATGAGCAGTTCTTC. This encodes CASSFRGAFYNEQFF.

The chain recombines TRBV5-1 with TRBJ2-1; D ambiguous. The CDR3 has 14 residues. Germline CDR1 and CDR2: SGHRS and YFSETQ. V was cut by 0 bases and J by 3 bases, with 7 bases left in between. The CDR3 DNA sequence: TGCGCCAGCAGCTTGGGGGGTATCTACAATGAGCAGTTCTTC. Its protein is CASSLGGIYNEQFF.

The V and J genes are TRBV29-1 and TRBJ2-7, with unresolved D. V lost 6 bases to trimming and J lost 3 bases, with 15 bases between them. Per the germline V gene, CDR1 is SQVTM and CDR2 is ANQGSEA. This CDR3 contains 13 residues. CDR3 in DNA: TGCAGCGTACATCCCGGCGGCGGCTACGAGCAGTACTTC. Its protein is CSVHPGGGYEQYF.

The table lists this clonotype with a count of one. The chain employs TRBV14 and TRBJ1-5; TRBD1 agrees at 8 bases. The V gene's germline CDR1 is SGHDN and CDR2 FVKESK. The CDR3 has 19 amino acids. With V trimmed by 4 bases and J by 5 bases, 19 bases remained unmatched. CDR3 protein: CASSPVIRDPDRAHQPQHF. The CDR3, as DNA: TGTGCCAGCAGCCCTGTAATACGCGACCCGGACAGGGCTCATCAGCCCCAGCATTTT.

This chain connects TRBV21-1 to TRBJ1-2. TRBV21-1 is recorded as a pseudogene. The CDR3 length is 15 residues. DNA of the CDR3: TGTGCCAGCAGCAAAGCTTCAGTGGCTAACTATGGCTACACCTTC. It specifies CASSKASVANYGYTF.

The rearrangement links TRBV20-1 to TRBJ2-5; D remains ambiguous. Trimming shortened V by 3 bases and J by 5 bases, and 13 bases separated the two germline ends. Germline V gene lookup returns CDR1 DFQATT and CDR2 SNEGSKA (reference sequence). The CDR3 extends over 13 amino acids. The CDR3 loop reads CSASFTTPETQYF. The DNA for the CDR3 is TGCAGTGCTAGTTTCACCACCCCTGAGACCCAGTACTTC.

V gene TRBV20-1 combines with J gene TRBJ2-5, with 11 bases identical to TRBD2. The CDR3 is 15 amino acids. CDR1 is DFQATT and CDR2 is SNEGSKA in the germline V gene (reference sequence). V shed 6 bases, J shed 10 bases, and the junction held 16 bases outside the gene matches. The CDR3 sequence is CSATEASTSGGIQYF. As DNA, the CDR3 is TGCAGTGCCACGGAGGCCTCCACTAGCGGGGGCATCCAGTACTTC.

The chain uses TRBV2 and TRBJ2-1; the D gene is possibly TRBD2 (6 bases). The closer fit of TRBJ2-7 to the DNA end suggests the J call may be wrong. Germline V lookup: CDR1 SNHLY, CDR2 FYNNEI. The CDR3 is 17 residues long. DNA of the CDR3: TGTGCCAGCAGTGAAGGAGTCGGGGGAGGAACTTACAATGAGCAGTACTTC. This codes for CASSEGVGGGTYNEQYF.

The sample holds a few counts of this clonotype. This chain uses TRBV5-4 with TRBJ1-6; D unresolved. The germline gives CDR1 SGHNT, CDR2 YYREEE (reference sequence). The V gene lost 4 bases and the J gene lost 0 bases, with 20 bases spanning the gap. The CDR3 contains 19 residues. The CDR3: CASSRGGSGEGSYNSPLHF. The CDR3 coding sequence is TGTGCCAGCAGCCGAGGTGGCTCTGGGGAGGGCTCCTATAATTCACCCCTCCACTTT.

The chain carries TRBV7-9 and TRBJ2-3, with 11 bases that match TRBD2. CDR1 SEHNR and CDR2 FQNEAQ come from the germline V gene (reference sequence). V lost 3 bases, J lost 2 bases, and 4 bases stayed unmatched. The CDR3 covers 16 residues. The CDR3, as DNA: TGTGCCAGCAGCTTGGGACTAGCGGAATACACAGATACGCAGTATTTT. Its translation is CASSLGLAEYTDTQYF.

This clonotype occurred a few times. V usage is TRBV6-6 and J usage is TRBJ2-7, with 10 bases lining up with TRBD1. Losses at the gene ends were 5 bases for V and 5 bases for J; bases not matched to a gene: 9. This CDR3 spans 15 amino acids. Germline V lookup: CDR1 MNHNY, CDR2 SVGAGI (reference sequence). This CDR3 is CASSRPGTGAHEQYF. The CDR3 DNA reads TGTGCCAGCAGTAGACCCGGGACAGGGGCCCACGAGCAGTACTTC.

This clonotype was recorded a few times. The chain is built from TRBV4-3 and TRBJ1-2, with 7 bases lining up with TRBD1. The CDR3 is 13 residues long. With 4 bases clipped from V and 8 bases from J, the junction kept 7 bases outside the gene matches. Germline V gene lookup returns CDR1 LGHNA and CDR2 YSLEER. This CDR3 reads CASSPRDRTGYTF. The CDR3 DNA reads TGCGCCAGCAGCCCAAGGGACAGAACGGGCTACACCTTC.

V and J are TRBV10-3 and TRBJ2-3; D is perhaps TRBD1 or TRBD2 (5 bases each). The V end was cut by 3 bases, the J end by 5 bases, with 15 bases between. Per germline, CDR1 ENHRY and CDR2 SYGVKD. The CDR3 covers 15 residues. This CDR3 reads CAISDRGAQGDTQYF. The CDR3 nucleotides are TGTGCCATCAGTGATCGAGGGGCGCAGGGAGATACGCAGTATTTT.

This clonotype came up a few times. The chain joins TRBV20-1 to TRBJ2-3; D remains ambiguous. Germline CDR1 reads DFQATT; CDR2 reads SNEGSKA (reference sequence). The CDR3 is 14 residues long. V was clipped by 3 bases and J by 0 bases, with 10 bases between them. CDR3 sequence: CSASAVSSTDTQYF. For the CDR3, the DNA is TGCAGTGCTAGCGCTGTTTCTAGCACAGATACGCAGTATTTT.